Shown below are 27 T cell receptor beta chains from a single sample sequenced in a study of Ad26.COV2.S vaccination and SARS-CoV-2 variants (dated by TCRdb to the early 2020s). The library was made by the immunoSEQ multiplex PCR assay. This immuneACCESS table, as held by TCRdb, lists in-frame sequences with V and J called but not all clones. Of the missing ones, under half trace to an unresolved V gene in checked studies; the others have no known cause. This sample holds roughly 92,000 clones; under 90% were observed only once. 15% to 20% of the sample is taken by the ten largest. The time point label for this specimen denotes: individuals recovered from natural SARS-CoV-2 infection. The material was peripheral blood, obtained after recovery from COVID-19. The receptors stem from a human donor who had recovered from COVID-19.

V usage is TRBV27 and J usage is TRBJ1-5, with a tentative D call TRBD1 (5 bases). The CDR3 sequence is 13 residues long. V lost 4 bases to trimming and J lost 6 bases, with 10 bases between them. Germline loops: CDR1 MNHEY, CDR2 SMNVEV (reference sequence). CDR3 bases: TGTGCCAGCAGTTGGGGGTCTTTTCAGCCCCAGCATTTT. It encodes CASSWGSFQPQHF.

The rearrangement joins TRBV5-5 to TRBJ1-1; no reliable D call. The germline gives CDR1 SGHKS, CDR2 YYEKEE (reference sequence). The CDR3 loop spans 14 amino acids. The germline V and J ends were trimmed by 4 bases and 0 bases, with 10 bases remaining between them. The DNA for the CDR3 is TGTGCCAGCAGCCGAGCCAGGATGAACACTGAAGCTTTCTTT. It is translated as CASSRARMNTEAFF.

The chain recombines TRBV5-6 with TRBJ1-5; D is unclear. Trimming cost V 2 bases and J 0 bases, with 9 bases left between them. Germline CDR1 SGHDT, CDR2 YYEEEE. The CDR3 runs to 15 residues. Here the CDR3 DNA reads TGTGCCAGCAGCTTCTGGGCCGGTAGCAATCAGCCCCAGCATTTT. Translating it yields CASSFWAGSNQPQHF.

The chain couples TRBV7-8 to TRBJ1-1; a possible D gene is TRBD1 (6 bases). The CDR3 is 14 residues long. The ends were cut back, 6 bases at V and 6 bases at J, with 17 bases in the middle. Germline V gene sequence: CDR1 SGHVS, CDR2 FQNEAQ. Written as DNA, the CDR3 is TGTGCCAGCAGGCCGAACAGGGTGCAGGCTGAAGCTTTCTTT. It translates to CASRPNRVQAEAFF.

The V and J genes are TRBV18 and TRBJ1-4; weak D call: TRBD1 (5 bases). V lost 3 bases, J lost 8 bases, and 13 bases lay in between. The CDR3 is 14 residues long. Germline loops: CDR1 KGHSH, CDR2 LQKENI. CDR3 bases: TGTGCCAGCTCACCGGGAGGGGCGGAGGAAAAACTGTTTTTT. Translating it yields CASSPGGAEEKLFF.

The CDR3 sequence: CASSSTGFYGYTF. The CDR3 region has the DNA TGTGCCAGCAGCTCGACCGGTTTCTATGGCTACACCTTC. The chain employs TRBV7-8 and TRBJ1-2; D unclear. The CDR3 totals 13 residues. Trimming pared 4 bases from V and 4 bases from J, leaving 10 bases between. Germline loops: CDR1 SGHVS, CDR2 FQNEAQ.

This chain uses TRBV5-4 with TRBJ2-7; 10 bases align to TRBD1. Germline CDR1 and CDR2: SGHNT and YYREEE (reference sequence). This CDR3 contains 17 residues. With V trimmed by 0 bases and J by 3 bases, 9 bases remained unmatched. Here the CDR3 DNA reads TGTGCCAGCAGCTTGGGAGTTGGGACAGGGGATAGCTACGAGCAGTACTTC. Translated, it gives CASSLGVGTGDSYEQYF.

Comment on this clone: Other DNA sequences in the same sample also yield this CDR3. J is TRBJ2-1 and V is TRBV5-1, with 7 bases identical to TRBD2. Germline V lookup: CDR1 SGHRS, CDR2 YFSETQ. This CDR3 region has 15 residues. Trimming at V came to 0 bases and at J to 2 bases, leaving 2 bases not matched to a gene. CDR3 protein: CASSLEGGTYNEQFF. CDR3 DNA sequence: TGCGCCAGCAGCTTGGAGGGAGGGACCTACAATGAGCAGTTCTTC.

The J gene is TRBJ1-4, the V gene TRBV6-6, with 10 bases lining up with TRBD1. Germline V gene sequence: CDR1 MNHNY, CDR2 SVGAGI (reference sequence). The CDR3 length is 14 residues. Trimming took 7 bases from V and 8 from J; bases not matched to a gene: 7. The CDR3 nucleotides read TGTGCCAGCACTCCGGGACAGGGGACGGAAAAACTGTTTTTT. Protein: CASTPGQGTEKLFF.

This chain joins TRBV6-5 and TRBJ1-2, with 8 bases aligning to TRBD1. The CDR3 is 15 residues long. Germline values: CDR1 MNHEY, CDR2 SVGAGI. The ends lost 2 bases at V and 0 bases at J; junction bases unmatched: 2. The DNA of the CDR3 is TGTGCCAGCAGTTACCGGGACAGGTCTAACTATGGCTACACCTTC. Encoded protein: CASSYRDRSNYGYTF.

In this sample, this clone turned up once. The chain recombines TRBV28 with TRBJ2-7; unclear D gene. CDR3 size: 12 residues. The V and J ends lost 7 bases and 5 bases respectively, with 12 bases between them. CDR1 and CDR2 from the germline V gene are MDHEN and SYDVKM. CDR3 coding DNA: TGTGCCAGCATGGGCGATCCCCACGAGCAGTACTTC. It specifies CASMGDPHEQYF.

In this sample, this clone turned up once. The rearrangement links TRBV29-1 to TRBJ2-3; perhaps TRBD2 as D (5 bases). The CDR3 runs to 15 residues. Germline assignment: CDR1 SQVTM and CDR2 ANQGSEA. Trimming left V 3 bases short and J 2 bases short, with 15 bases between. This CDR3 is CSVDTVPGLTDTQYF. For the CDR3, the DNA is TGCAGCGTTGATACCGTTCCAGGACTCACAGATACGCAGTATTTT.

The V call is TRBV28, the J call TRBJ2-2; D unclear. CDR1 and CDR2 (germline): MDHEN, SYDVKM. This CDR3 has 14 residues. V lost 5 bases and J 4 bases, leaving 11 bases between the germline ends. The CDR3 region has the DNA TGTGCCAGCAGTCCGGCTGGGCTCACCGGGGAGCTGTTTTTT. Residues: CASSPAGLTGELFF.

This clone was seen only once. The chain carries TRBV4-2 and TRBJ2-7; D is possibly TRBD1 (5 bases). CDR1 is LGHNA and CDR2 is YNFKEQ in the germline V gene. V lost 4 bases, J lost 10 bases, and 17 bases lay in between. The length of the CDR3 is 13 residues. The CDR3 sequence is CASSLQKLDKQYF. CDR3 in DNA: TGTGCCAGCAGCCTACAGAAACTGGACAAACAGTACTTC.

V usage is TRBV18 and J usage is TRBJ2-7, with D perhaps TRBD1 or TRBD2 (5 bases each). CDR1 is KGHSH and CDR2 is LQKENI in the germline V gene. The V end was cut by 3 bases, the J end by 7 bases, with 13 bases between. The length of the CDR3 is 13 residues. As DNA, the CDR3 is TGTGCCAGCTCACCCGGGCTCGAGGGGGAGCAGTACTTC. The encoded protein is CASSPGLEGEQYF.

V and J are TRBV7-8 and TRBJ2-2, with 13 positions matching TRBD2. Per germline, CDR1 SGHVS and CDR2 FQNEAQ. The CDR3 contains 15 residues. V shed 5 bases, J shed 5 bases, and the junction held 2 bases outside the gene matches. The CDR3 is CASSPGLAGTGELFF. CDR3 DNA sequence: TGTGCCAGCAGCCCGGGACTAGCGGGGACCGGGGAGCTGTTTTTT.

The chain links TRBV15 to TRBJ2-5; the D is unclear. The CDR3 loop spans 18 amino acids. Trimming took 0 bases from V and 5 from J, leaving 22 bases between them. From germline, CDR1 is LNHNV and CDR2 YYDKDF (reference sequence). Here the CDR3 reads CATSREGTGPSLRETQYF. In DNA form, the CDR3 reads TGTGCCACCAGCAGAGAAGGAACGGGCCCCTCGTTGAGGGAGACCCAGTACTTC.

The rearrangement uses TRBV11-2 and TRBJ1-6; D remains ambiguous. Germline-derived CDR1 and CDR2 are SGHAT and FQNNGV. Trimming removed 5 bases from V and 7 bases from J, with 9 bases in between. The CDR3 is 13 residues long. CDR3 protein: CASSRHTNSPLHF. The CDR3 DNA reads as TGTGCCAGCAGCCGCCACACGAATTCACCCCTCCACTTT.

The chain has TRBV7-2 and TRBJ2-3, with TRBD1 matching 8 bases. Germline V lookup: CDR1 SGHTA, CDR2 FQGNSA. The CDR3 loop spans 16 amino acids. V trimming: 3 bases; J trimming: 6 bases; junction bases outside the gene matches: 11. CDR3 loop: CASSFPKTGAGDTQYF. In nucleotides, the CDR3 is TGTGCCAGCAGCTTCCCCAAGACAGGGGCAGGGGATACGCAGTATTTT. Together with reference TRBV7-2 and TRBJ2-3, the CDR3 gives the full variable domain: GAGVSQSPSNKVTEKGKDVELRCDPISGHTALYWYRQSLGQGLEFLIYFQGNSAPDKSGLPSDRFSAERTGGSVSTLTIQRTQQEDSAVYLCASSFPKTGAGDTQYFGPGTRLTVL.

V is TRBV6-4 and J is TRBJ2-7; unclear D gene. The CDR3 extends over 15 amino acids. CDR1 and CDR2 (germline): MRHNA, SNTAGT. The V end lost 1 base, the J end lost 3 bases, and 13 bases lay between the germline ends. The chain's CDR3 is CASSDLSASLYEQYF. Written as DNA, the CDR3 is TGTGCCAGCAGTGACTTGTCAGCTTCGCTCTACGAGCAGTACTTC.

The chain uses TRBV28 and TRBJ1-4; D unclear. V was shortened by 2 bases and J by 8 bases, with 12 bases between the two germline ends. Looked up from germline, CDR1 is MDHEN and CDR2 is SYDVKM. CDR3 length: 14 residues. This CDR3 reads CASSLTGFDEKLFF. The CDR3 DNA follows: TGTGCCAGCAGTTTAACGGGGTTTGACGAAAAACTGTTTTTT.

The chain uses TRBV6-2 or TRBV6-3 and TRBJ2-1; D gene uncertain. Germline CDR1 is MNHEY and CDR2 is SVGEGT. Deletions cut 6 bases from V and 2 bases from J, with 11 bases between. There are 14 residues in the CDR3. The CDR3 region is CASSHPSPYNEQFF. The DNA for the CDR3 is TGTGCCAGCAGCCACCCGTCCCCCTACAATGAGCAGTTCTTC.

CDR3 nucleotide sequence: TGTGCCATCAGTGAGTCGGGACTAGCGGGAACATACGAGCAGTACTTC. As protein: CAISESGLAGTYEQYF. The chain has TRBV10-3 and TRBJ2-7; 13 nucleotides agree with TRBD2. CDR1 is ENHRY, CDR2 SYGVKD, per germline. With V trimmed by 0 bases and J by 4 bases, 3 bases remained unmatched. CDR3 length: 16 amino acids.

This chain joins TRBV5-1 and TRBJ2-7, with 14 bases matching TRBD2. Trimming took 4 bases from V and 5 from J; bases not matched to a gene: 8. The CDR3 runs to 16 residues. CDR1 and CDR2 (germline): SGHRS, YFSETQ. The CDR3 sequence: CASSPGTSGSPHEQYF. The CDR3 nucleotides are TGCGCCAGCAGCCCCGGGACTAGCGGGAGCCCTCACGAGCAGTACTTC. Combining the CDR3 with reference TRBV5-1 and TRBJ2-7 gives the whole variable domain KAGVTQTPRYLIKTRGQQVTLSCSPISGHRSVSWYQQTPGQGLQFLFEYFSETQRNKGNFPGRFSGRQFSNSRSEMNVSTLELGDSALYLCASSPGTSGSPHEQYFGPGTRLTVT.

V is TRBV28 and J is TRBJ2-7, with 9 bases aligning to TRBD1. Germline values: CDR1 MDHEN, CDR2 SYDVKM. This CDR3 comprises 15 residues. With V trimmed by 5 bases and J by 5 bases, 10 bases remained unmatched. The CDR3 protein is CASSPGTGLRDEQYF. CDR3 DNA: TGTGCCAGCAGTCCCGGGACAGGGTTGAGGGACGAGCAGTACTTC.

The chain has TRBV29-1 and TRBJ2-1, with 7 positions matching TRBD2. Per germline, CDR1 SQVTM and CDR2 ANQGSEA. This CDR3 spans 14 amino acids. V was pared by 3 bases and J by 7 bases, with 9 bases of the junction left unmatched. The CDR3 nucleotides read TGCAGCGTTGAGCTCTCTAGCGGTCGGAATGAGCAGTTCTTC. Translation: CSVELSSGRNEQFF.

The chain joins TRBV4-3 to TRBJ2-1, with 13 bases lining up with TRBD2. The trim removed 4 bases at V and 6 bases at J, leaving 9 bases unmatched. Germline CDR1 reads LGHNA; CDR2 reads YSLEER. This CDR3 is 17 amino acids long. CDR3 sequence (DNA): TGCGCCAGCAGCCCTAGACTAGCGGGAGGCCCACTCAATGAGCAGTTCTTC. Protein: CASSPRLAGGPLNEQFF.